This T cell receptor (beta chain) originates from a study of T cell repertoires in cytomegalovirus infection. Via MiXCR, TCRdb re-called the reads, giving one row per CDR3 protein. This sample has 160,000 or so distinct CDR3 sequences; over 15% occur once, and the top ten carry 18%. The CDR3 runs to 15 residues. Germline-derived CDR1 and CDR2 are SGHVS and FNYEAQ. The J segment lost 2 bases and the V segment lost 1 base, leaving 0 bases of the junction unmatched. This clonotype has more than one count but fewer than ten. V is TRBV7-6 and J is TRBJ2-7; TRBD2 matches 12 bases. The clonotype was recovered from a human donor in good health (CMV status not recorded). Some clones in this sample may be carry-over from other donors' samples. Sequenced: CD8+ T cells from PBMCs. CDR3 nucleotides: TGTGCCAGCAGCTTAGGGACTAGCGGGACCTACGAGCAGTACTTC. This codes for CASSLGTSGTYEQYF.